A selection of T cell receptor beta chains follows, all from one sample in a study of response to subunit inactivated influenza vaccine. TCRdb processed the RT-PCR reads anew with MiXCR; each CDR3 protein has one entry. The data hold around 470,000 distinct CDR3 sequences, with approximately 7.3% observed a single time. This specimen consisted of PBMCs from blood, obtained less than 30 months after vaccination. The receptors were gathered from a man between 45 and 75 years old who received an inactivated influenza vaccine. CDR3s include the opening cysteine and the closing phenylalanine or tryptophan. D genes are given only for firm matches. The listing skips clone size in some rows; elsewhere it reads once, few, many or a size class.

D,J,size,V,DNA,CDR3
TRBD2,TRBJ2-1,many,TRBV5-1,TGCGCCAGCCAGGATCTCGGACTAGCGGGAGGCAAGGAGTACAATGAGCAGTTCTTC,CASQDLGLAGGKEYNEQFF
-,TRBJ2-1,many,TRBV6-1,TGTGCCAGTCAGGAGAGCGGGCCAACCTACAATGAGCAGTTCTTC,CASQESGPTYNEQFF
-,TRBJ2-1,-,TRBV7-2,TGTGCCAGCAGCTCCGGGGGCCGGGATGAGCAGTTCTTC,CASSSGGRDEQFF
-,TRBJ2-7,many,TRBV28,TGTGCCAGCAGTCCACCGATGAACGAGCAGTACTTC,CASSPPMNEQYF
-,TRBJ2-7,-,TRBV3-1,TGTGCCAGCAGCCAAGTTTTTGAGGGTAGCTCCTACGAGCAGTACTTC,CASSQVFEGSSYEQYF
TRBD2,TRBJ2-2,few,TRBV7-8,TGTGCCAGCAGCGTTTGGGGGTTTAGCGGGCGCACCGGGGAGCTGTTTTTT,CASSVWGFSGRTGELFF
-,TRBJ2-1,many,TRBV7-2,TGTGCCAGCAGCTTTCGACAGTCCTACAATGAGCAGTTCTTC,CASSFRQSYNEQFF
-,TRBJ2-3,few,TRBV7-9,TGTGCCAGCAGCCCAGCGGGCAGCACAGATACGCAGTATTTT,CASSPAGSTDTQYF
-,TRBJ2-3,few,TRBV11-2,TGTGCCAGCAAGAGGAGCACAGATACGCAGTATTTT,CASKRSTDTQYF
-,TRBJ1-5,many,TRBV12-3/TRBV12-4,TGTGCCAGCAGTTTAGTGGGGCGACAGCCCCAGCATTTT,CASSLVGRQPQHF
-,TRBJ2-7,-,TRBV20-1,TGCAGTGCTCTTGGGGGCAGTAATAGCTACGAGCAGTACTTC,CSALGGSNSYEQYF
-,TRBJ2-6,-,TRBV6-4,TGTGCCAGCAGACCCAAAGAGGGGGCCAACGTCCTGACTTTC,CASRPKEGANVLTF
-,TRBJ2-7,few,TRBV5-1,TGCGCCAGCAGCTGGGGTACTGACTCCTACGAGCAGTACTTC,CASSWGTDSYEQYF
TRBD1,TRBJ2-7,-,TRBV20-1,TGCAGTGCTTTGGCGGGACAGGGAGTCTACGAGCAGTACTTC,CSALAGQGVYEQYF
-,TRBJ1-6,-,TRBV5-4,TGTGCCAGCAGCAATGGACACACAAATTCACCCCTCCACTTT,CASSNGHTNSPLHF
TRBD2,TRBJ2-3,few,TRBV9,TGTGCCAGCAGCGTAGATCCAGCGGGAGGGCCCGCAGATACGCAGTATTTT,CASSVDPAGGPADTQYF
-,TRBJ2-7,-,TRBV2,TGTGCCAGCAGTGAATACGGGGGACAGCTTAATATCGAGCAGTACTTC,CASSEYGGQLNIEQYF
-,TRBJ1-1,many,TRBV6-1,TGTGCCAGCAGCCTCGACGCTGGGACACGGAACACTGAAGCTTTCTTT,CASSLDAGTRNTEAFF
-,TRBJ2-4,-,TRBV6-2/TRBV6-3,TGTGCCAGCAGTTACTCGAGGGGCGAGGCCAAAAACATTCAGTACTTC,CASSYSRGEAKNIQYF
-,TRBJ1-1,-,TRBV5-7,TGTGCCATCAGCCCCGGGCCAGTATTCACTGAAGCTTTCTTT,CAISPGPVFTEAFF
-,TRBJ2-1,many,TRBV5-1,TGCGCCAGCAGCTTGCACACAGAGAATGAGCAGTTCTTC,CASSLHTENEQFF
TRBD1,TRBJ2-6,-,TRBV20-1,TGCAGTGCTATTTCGGGACAGGGAGGCTCTGGGGCCAACGTCCTGACTTTC,CSAISGQGGSGANVLTF
TRBD2,TRBJ2-3,-,TRBV27,TGTGCCAGCAGCTTTTTGTCCGGGACTAGCGGGACAGATACGCAGTATTTT,CASSFLSGTSGTDTQYF
TRBD1,TRBJ2-2,-,TRBV10-3,TGTGCCATCCGGGACAGGGATAATGAGGAGCTGTTTTTT,CAIRDRDNEELFF
-,TRBJ1-1,-,TRBV3-1,TGTGCCAGCAGCCTTAGACACACTGAAGCTTTCTTT,CASSLRHTEAFF
TRBD1,TRBJ2-7,few,TRBV29-1,TGCAGCGTTGAAGGTCGGACAGGGAAAGTGTCCAGCGAGCAGTACTTC,CSVEGRTGKVSSEQYF
-,TRBJ2-7,-,TRBV6-2/TRBV6-3,TGTGCCAGCAGCCGGACCGGGTCAGGGTTCAACGAGCAGTACTTC,CASSRTGSGFNEQYF
-,TRBJ2-7,-,TRBV28,TGTGCCGCCGGGGAGACTACAGGCTACGAGCAGTACTTC,CAAGETTGYEQYF
-,TRBJ1-2,few,TRBV28,TGTGCGGCTGAGGCCCAGGGACTATATGGCTACACCTTC,CAAEAQGLYGYTF
TRBD2,TRBJ2-7,many,TRBV7-2,TGTGCCAGCAGCTGGAGGGGAGCGGGAGGTAGGAACGAGCAGTACTTC,CASSWRGAGGRNEQYF
-,TRBJ1-3,few,TRBV20-1,TGCAGTGCTAGAGATTCGCAGGGGAGCTCTGGAAACACCATATATTTT,CSARDSQGSSGNTIYF
TRBD2,TRBJ2-1,-,TRBV9,TGTGCCAGCAGCGTAGATACTAGCGGCTACAATGAGCAGTTCTTC,CASSVDTSGYNEQFF
TRBD1,TRBJ1-1,many,TRBV12-3/TRBV12-4,TGTGCCAGCAGGGGACAGGGGGCGAACACTGAAGCTTTCTTT,CASRGQGANTEAFF
-,TRBJ2-1,few,TRBV29-1,TGCAGCGTTGAAGGGCGGGCTGGGAATGAGCAGTTCTTC,CSVEGRAGNEQFF
-,TRBJ2-3,few,TRBV7-9,TGTGCCAGCAGCTCCTTCCGGGCGCCGCGCACAGATACGCAGTATTTT,CASSSFRAPRTDTQYF
TRBD1,TRBJ1-1,many,TRBV7-2,TGTGCCAGCAGCTACTCGCCGCAGGGGGTAAACACTGAAGCTTTCTTT,CASSYSPQGVNTEAFF
-,TRBJ1-2,-,TRBV4-2,TGTGCCAGCAGCCCTACGGACACCTCTTATGGCTACACCTTC,CASSPTDTSYGYTF
-,TRBJ1-2,many,TRBV4-3,TGCGCCAGCAGCCAGGGCCCGGACAGTTATGGCTACACCTTC,CASSQGPDSYGYTF
-,TRBJ2-1,many,TRBV20-1,TGCAGTGCTACCCTTAGCAAGGGATACAATGAGCAGTTCTTC,CSATLSKGYNEQFF
-,TRBJ2-1,-,TRBV7-8,TGTGCCAGCAGCCCTGGACCACGGTACAATGAGCAGTTCTTC,CASSPGPRYNEQFF